Listed below are T cell receptor beta chains from one sample, sequenced in a study of T cell repertoires in MIS-A myocarditis. The method was immunoSEQ multiplex PCR; TCRdb's version includes in-frame clones alone and lacks a portion of them. Among 13,000 to 15,000 clones listed, 70% to 75% were seen once. What was sequenced was left ventricle heart tissue obtained at autopsy. The source is a young man with fulminant myocarditis from multisystem inflammatory syndrome in adults (MIS-A) after COVID-19. Both conserved end residues are part of each CDR3. The order of the fields is CDR3 length, J gene, clone size, V gene, D gene, CDR3 protein, CDR3 DNA. D genes are given only for firm matches. Size tells how often a clone was seen (once, few, many) or the class of an expanded clone, and some rows leave it out.

14	TRBJ1-1	.	TRBV2	.	CASSGGMSVTEAFF	TGTGCCAGCAGTGGGGGCATGTCCGTCACTGAAGCTTTCTTT
13	TRBJ2-7	.	TRBV7-9	.	CASSSAPGTEQYF	TGTGCCAGCAGCTCCGCTCCGGGTACAGAGCAGTACTTC
15	TRBJ1-2	.	TRBV10-2	TRBD1	CATSAGQGILYGYTF	TGCGCCACCTCTGCGGGACAGGGTATCCTATATGGCTACACCTTC
14	TRBJ1-2	few	TRBV27	.	CASSLTYSNYGYTF	TGTGCCAGCAGTTTAACATACTCTAACTATGGCTACACCTTC
14	TRBJ2-5	few	TRBV28	.	CASSPPGPGETQYF	TGTGCCAGCAGTCCCCCAGGGCCTGGGGAGACCCAGTACTTC
16	TRBJ2-4	.	TRBV15	.	CATSRVPAGGGNIQYF	TGTGCCACCAGCAGAGTTCCCGCAGGGGGGGGAAACATTCAGTACTTC
14	TRBJ2-7	.	TRBV28	TRBD1	CASSYYRGVGEQYF	TGTGCCAGCAGTTACTACAGGGGAGTCGGCGAGCAGTACTTC
15	TRBJ2-1	.	TRBV5-6	TRBD1	CASSTGQGSYNEQFF	TGTGCCAGCAGTACCGGACAGGGTTCCTACAATGAGCAGTTCTTC
16	TRBJ1-2	.	TRBV10-3	.	CAISGSSGSDPYGYTF	TGTGCCATCAGTGGGAGTTCGGGGTCTGACCCCTATGGCTACACCTTC
15	TRBJ1-4	.	TRBV13	TRBD1	CASSFTGTGGEKLFF	TGTGCCAGCAGTTTTACCGGGACAGGGGGAGAAAAACTGTTTTTT
15	TRBJ2-7	.	TRBV9	.	CASSVAGTPSGEQYF	TGTGCCAGCAGCGTAGCCGGGACACCCTCGGGAGAGCAGTACTTC
15	TRBJ2-5	.	TRBV9	.	CASSFLTGGGETQYF	TGTGCCAGCAGTTTTTTAACGGGGGGCGGCGAGACCCAGTACTTC
12	TRBJ1-1	.	TRBV30	.	CAWTKARAEAFF	TGTGCCTGGACCAAGGCTAGGGCTGAAGCTTTCTTT
12	TRBJ2-5	.	TRBV25-1	.	CASSQGGETQYF	TGTGCCAGCAGTCAAGGTGGGGAGACCCAGTACTTC
12	TRBJ2-1	.	TRBV10-1	.	CASSDTGNEQFF	TGCGCCAGCAGTGACACGGGAAATGAGCAGTTCTTC
12	TRBJ1-1	.	TRBV19	.	CATRTVNTEAFF	TGTGCCACCAGGACGGTGAACACTGAAGCTTTCTTT
15	TRBJ1-2	.	TRBV5-1	TRBD1	CASSGRQGDDYGYTF	TGCGCCAGCAGCGGCCGACAGGGGGACGACTATGGCTACACCTTC
13	TRBJ2-1	.	TRBV24-1	.	CATSDLLHNEQFF	TGTGCCACCAGTGATTTATTGCACAATGAGCAGTTCTTC
12	TRBJ1-2	.	TRBV5-1	.	CASSYNQGRDTF	TGCGCCAGCAGCTACAATCAGGGGAGGGACACCTTC
12	TRBJ1-5	once	TRBV10-3	.	CAISEREQPQHF	TGTGCCATCAGTGAGAGAGAGCAGCCCCAGCATTTT
13	TRBJ1-2	.	TRBV6-5	.	CASETKTNYGYTF	TGTGCCAGCGAAACAAAAACTAACTATGGCTACACCTTC
13	TRBJ2-1	.	TRBV3-1/TRBV3-2	.	CASSQDAREGQFF	TGTGCCAGCAGCCAAGATGCTAGGGAAGGGCAGTTCTTC
15	TRBJ1-5	.	TRBV15	.	CATSRRADSNQPQHF	TGTGCCACCAGCCGTCGCGCCGATAGCAATCAGCCCCAGCATTTT
16	TRBJ2-7	.	TRBV7-2	.	CASSLAIPTGTYEQYF	TGTGCCAGCAGCTTAGCGATACCTACGGGAACCTACGAGCAGTACTTC
16	TRBJ2-3	.	TRBV9	.	CASSAFWGSSTDTQYF	TGTGCCAGCAGCGCTTTTTGGGGATCTAGCACAGATACGCAGTATTTT
13	TRBJ2-3	.	TRBV24-1	.	CATSDLAELTQYF	TGTGCCACCAGTGATTTAGCTGAGTTGACGCAGTATTTT
16	TRBJ2-3	.	TRBV6-2/TRBV6-3	TRBD2	CASRPGTSGYTDTQYF	TGTGCCAGCAGACCTGGGACTAGCGGATACACAGATACGCAGTATTTT
14	TRBJ2-3	.	TRBV11-2	.	CASSLGPVRGTQYF	TGTGCCAGCAGCTTAGGGCCAGTTAGGGGTACGCAGTATTTT
15	TRBJ1-5	few	TRBV6-6	.	CASSYSTAPNQPQHF	TGTGCCAGCAGTTACTCGACAGCGCCGAATCAGCCCCAGCATTTT
14	TRBJ1-1	.	TRBV7-3	TRBD1	CASSPQTGGTEAFF	TGTGCCAGCAGCCCCCAAACAGGGGGCACTGAAGCTTTCTTT
14	TRBJ2-7	.	TRBV27	TRBD1	CASSSGTGRGEQYF	TGTGCCAGCAGCTCCGGGACAGGGAGGGGGGAGCAGTACTTC
16	TRBJ1-2	.	TRBV3-1/TRBV3-2	.	CASSQDPQGWSYGYTF	TGTGCCAGCAGCCAGGACCCACAGGGTTGGAGCTATGGCTACACCTTC
16	TRBJ2-2	.	TRBV7-3	TRBD2	CASSRSGLVEAGELFF	TGTGCCAGCAGCCGATCGGGACTAGTCGAGGCCGGGGAGCTGTTTTTT
13	TRBJ1-6	.	TRBV2	.	CASEGQGAGALHF	TGTGCCAGTGAAGGCCAGGGCGCAGGAGCCCTCCACTTT
12	TRBJ1-2	.	TRBV6-5	.	CASSFSGIGYTF	TGTGCCAGCAGTTTTTCAGGGATCGGCTACACCTTC
15	TRBJ2-2	.	TRBV11-2	TRBD1	CASSFGQGNTGELFF	TGTGCCAGCAGCTTTGGACAGGGGAACACCGGGGAGCTGTTTTTT
13	TRBJ1-1	.	TRBV30	.	CAWSTDPNTEAFF	TGTGCCTGGAGCACTGACCCGAACACTGAAGCTTTCTTT
15	TRBJ2-7	.	TRBV2	.	CASSYGGAGSYEQYF	TGTGCCAGCAGCTATGGGGGCGCGGGGTCCTACGAGCAGTACTTC
13	TRBJ1-4	.	TRBV25-1	TRBD1	CASSGQGDEKLFF	TGTGCCAGCTCTGGACAGGGGGATGAAAAACTGTTTTTT
14	TRBJ2-2	.	TRBV15	.	CATSRGGPAGELFF	TGTGCCACCAGCAGAGGAGGGCCGGCCGGGGAGCTGTTTTTT
16	TRBJ1-4	.	TRBV5-1	.	CASSKGDEPSVEKLFF	TGCGCCAGCAGTAAGGGGGACGAGCCTTCGGTGGAAAAACTGTTTTTT
14	TRBJ1-3	few	TRBV18	.	CASSPSTSGNTIYF	TGTGCCAGCTCACCGAGCACCTCTGGAAACACCATATATTTT
13	TRBJ2-7	few	TRBV19	.	CASSMASEYEQYF	TGTGCCAGTAGTATGGCTAGCGAGTACGAGCAGTACTTC
15	TRBJ1-6	.	TRBV11-2	TRBD1	CASSTPDRTNSPLHF	TGTGCCAGCAGCACCCCGGACAGGACTAATTCACCCCTCCACTTT